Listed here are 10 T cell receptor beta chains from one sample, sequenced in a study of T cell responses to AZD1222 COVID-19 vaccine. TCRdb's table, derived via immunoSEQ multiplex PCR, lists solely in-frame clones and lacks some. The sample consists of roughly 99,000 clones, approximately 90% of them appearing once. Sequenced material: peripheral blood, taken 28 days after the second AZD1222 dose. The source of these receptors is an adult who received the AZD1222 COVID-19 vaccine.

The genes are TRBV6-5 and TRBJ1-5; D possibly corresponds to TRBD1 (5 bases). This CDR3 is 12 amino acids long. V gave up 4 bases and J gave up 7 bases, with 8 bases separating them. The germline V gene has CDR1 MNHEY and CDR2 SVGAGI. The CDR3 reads CASSSQGQPQHF. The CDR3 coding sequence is TGTGCCAGCAGTTCCCAGGGACAGCCCCAGCATTTT.

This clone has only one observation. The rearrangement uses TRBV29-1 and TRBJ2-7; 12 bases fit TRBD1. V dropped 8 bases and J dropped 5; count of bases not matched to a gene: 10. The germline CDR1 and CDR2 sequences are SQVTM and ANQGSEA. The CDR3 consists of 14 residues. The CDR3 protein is CSSTGTGGADEQYF. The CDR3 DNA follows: TGCAGCTCGACCGGGACAGGGGGCGCGGACGAGCAGTACTTC.

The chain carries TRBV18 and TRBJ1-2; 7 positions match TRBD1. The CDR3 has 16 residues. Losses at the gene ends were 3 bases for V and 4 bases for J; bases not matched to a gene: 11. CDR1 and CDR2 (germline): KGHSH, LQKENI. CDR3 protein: CASSPDSPTGSYGYTF. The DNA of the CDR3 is TGTGCCAGCTCACCTGATAGCCCGACAGGGAGCTATGGCTACACCTTC.

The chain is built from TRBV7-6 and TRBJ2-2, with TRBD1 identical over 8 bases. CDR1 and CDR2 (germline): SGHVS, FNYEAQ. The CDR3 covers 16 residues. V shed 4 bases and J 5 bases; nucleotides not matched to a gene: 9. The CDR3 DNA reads TGTGCCAGCAGCTCGGACCGGGACAGGCAGACCGGGGAGCTGTTTTTT. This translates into CASSSDRDRQTGELFF.

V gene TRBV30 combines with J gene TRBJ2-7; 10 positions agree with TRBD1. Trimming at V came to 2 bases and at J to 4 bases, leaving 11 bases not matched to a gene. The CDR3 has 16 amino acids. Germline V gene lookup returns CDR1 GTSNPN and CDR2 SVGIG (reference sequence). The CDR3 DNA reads TGTGCCTGGAGTAGGCTATGGGGACAGGGGTTATACGAGCAGTACTTC. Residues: CAWSRLWGQGLYEQYF. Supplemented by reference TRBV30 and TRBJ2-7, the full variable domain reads SQTIHQWPATLVQPVGSPLSLECTVEGTSNPNLYWYRQAAGRGLQLLFYSVGIGQISSEVPQNLSASRPQDRQFILSSKKLLLSDSGFYLCAWSRLWGQGLYEQYFGPGTRLTVT.

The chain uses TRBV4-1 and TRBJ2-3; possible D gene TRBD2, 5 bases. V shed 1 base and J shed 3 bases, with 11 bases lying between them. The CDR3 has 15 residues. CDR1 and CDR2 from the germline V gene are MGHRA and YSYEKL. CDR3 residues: CASSQVYSGTDTQYF. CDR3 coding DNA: TGCGCCAGCAGCCAAGTCTATTCGGGGACAGATACGCAGTATTTT.

CDR3 coding DNA: TGTGCCAGCAGTTACGGACAGACCCAAGAGACCCAGTACTTC. Its translation is CASSYGQTQETQYF. The chain links TRBV6-5 to TRBJ2-5; a possible D gene is TRBD1 (6 bases). V was clipped by 2 bases and J by 1 base, with 8 bases between them. There are 14 residues in the CDR3. CDR1 MNHEY and CDR2 SVGAGI come from the germline V gene.

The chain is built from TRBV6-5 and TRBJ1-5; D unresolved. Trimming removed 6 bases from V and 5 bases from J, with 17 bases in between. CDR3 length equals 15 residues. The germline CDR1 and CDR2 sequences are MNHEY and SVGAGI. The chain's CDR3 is CASSAGEIGYQPQHF. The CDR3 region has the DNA TGTGCCAGCAGCGCCGGGGAGATTGGTTATCAGCCCCAGCATTTT.

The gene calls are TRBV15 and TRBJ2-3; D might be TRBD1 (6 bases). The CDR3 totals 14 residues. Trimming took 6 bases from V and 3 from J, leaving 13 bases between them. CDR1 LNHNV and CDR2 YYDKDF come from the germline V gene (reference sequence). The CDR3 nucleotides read TGTGCCACCAGTTTGTGGGGGCAGACAGATACGCAGTATTTT. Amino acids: CATSLWGQTDTQYF.

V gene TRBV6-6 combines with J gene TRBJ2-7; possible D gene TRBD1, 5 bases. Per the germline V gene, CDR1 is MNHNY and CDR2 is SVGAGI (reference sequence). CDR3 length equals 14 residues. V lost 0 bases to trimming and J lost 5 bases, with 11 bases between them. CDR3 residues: CASSYSSRANEQYF. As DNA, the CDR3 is TGTGCCAGCAGTTACTCGAGCAGGGCCAACGAGCAGTACTTC.